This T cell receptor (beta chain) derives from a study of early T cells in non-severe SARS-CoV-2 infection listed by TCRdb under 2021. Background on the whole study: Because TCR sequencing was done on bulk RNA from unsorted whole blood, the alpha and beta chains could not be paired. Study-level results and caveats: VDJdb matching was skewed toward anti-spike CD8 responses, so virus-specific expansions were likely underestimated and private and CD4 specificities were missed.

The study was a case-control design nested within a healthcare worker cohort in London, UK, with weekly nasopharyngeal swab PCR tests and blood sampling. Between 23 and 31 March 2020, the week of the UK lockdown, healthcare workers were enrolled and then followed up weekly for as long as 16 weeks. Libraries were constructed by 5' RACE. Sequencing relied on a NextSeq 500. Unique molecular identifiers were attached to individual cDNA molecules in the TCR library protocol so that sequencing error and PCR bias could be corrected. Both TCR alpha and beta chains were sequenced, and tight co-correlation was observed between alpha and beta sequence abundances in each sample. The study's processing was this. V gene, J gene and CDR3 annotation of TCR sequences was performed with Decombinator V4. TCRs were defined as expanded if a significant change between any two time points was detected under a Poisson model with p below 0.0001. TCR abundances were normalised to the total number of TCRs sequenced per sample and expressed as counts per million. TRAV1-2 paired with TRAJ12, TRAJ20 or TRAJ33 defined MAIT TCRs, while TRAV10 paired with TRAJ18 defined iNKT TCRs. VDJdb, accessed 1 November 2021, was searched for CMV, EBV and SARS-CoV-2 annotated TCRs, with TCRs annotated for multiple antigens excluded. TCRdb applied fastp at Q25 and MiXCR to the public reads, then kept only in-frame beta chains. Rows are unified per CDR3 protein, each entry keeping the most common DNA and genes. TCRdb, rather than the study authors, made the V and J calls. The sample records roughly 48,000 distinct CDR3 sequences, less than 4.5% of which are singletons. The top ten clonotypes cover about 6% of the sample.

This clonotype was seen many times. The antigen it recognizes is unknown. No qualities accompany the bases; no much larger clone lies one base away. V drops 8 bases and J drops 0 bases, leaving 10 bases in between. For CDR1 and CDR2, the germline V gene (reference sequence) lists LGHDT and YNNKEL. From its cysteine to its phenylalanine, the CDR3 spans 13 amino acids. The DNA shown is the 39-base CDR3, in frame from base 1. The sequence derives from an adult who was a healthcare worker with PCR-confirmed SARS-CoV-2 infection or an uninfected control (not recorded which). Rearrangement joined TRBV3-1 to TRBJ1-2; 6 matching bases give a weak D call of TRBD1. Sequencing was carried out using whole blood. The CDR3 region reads CASRGQANYGYTF. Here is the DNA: TGTGCCAGCCGGGGACAAGCTAACTATGGCTACACCTTC.